These T cell receptor beta chains were read from a single sample in a study of T cells expressing NK-cell markers. TCRdb derives one entry per CDR3 protein from the 5' RACE reads, leaving out DNA. This table holds a few hundred thousand distinct CDR3 sequences. The source material was blood T cells: a sorted CD56 or NKG2C T cell subset, CD4+ or CD8+ T cells, or bulk PBMC T cells (not recorded which). All receptors derive from a woman in her fifties or sixties in good health. Each CDR3 is given with its conserved first and last residue.

>TRBV6-6|TRBJ2-1
CATDRGNEQFF
>TRBV12-3/TRBV12-4|TRBJ1-1
CASSMGQVSEAFF
>TRBV30|TRBJ2-5
CAWSRVQETQYF
>TRBV12-3/TRBV12-4|TRBJ2-1
CASSPTLNEQFF
>TRBV9|TRBJ1-2
CASSVGPGEGYTF
>TRBV2|TRBJ1-4
CAGGQGTNEKLFF
>TRBV4-2|TRBJ2-3
CASSQDRTSARGGTDTQYF
>TRBV20-1|TRBJ2-7
CSADQSERGRHEQYF
>TRBV9|TRBJ2-3
CASSVGIEFTDTQYF
>TRBV3-1|TRBJ2-2
CASSPQAGELFF
>TRBV20-1|TRBJ2-7
CSASPLLAERYEQYF
>TRBV12-3/TRBV12-4|TRBJ1-6
CASRESYNSPLHF
>TRBV12-3/TRBV12-4|TRBJ2-7
CASRPLGSSYEQYF
>TRBV3-1|TRBJ2-1
CASSTSGSDEQFF
>TRBV5-1|TRBJ1-2
CASSLEPGTDGYTF
>TRBV20-1|TRBJ2-7
CSARVPAAGYEQYF
>TRBV10-3|TRBJ2-2
CAISEKTDTGELFF
>TRBV7-2|TRBJ2-1
CASSLVGLAGPKPNYNEQFF
>TRBV12-3/TRBV12-4|TRBJ2-1
CASSPPTGLSNEQFF
>TRBV28|TRBJ2-7
CASKGLYEQYF
>TRBV5-6|TRBJ2-5
CASSLERTPIGTQYF
>TRBV5-1|TRBJ2-6
CASSKWTGGFGANVLTF
>TRBV2|TRBJ1-1
CASSRGLRAFF
>TRBV20-1|TRBJ2-1
CSLGAWGNEQFF
>TRBV7-6|TRBJ1-5
CASSLGSGEGQPQHF
>TRBV9|TRBJ2-3
CASSQGTSGRAELTDTDTQYF
>TRBV18|TRBJ2-2
CASSPPVLGKIYRELFF
>TRBV5-1|TRBJ1-1
CASSLGAREGVNTEAFF
>TRBV10-3|TRBJ2-2
CAIRAGGPDTGELFF
>TRBV5-1|TRBJ2-1
CASSMTEFYNEQFF
>TRBV19|TRBJ2-1
CASSRWGQSNEQFF
>TRBV29-1|TRBJ1-1
CSVSFGVVNTEAFF
>TRBV7-9|TRBJ2-7
CASGDGTTTGAYEQYF